This TCR beta chain was sequenced during a study of T cell repertoires in aging, cancer and after chemotherapy. Amplification of TCR beta used genomic DNA extracted from peripheral blood. Rearranged V-D-J TRB sequences were amplified with a mixed TRB-A/B primer pool. From the multiplex PCR reads, TCRdb called clonotypes with MiXCR, one entry per CDR3 protein. The repertoire consists of 5,000 or so distinct CDR3 sequences, with more than 25% occurring once and the leading ten covering 5.8%. The CDR3 totals 12 residues. Unmatched junction bases numbered 4, after V lost 5 bases and J lost 7 bases. The sample was blood. The sequence derives from a human donor in good health. The J gene is TRBJ1-2, the V gene TRBV12-3 or TRBV12-4, with 7 positions matching TRBD1. The CDR3 region is CASSDRVFGYTF. The CDR3 nucleotides are TGTGCCAGCAGTGACAGGGTTTTTGGCTACACCTTC.